This TCR beta chain derives from a study of blood T cell repertoires in COVID-19. Study-level background: Sample material is recorded as cDNA or gDNA derived from T cells, B-cell-depleted T cells, or PBMCs.

Germline V gene lookup returns CDR1 MNHEY and CDR2 SMNVEV (reference sequence). This CDR3 contains 15 residues. V lost 1 base and J lost 2; bases outside the gene matches: 5. Authors' methods: Reference gene primer amplification yielded estimated nucleated cell counts. The table came from immunoSEQ multiplex PCR; TCRdb's copy has only in-frame clones and leaves some out. V and J calls plus clone size are reproduced from that table; the DNA served to infer D and trimming. The sample includes about 190,000 clones, roughly 89% of them seen just once. The sequence was obtained from a man aged 50 to 59 with acute or convalescent COVID-19. V is TRBV27 and J is TRBJ2-7; TRBD2 agrees at 7 bases. Sequenced: peripheral blood. The CDR3 coding sequence is TGTGCCAGCAGTTTATGGGGGGGGAAAGCCTACGAGCAGTACTTC. Its protein is CASSLWGGKAYEQYF.